The source of this T cell receptor (beta chain) is a study of OX40 agonist ivuxolimab in advanced cancers. Study details: Partial response was recorded in three patients: one hepatocellular carcinoma and two cutaneous melanoma cases. Study-level points and caveats: Patients with a partial response at 0.1-3.0 mg/kg had among the lowest clonal expansion. In the 0.1 to 3.0 mg/kg range, CD4+ and CD8+ blood T cells had expanded clonally by week 6.

Clones were sequenced by immunoSEQ multiplex PCR, and TCRdb holds only the in-frame ones, with some missing. The sample has 35,000 to 55,000 clones; about four fifths are singletons. With respect to this clone: Its specificity is unknown.

The investigators sampled blood at baseline, at cycle 4 day 1, and at cycle 7 day 1. Trimming cost V 1 base and J 1 base, with 8 bases left between them. The CDR3 is made up of 14 amino acids. In germline, CDR1 is SGHNT, CDR2 YYREEE (reference sequence). V gene TRBV5-4 combines with J gene TRBJ1-1; D unresolved. This clonotype was obtained from an adult with an advanced solid tumor such as melanoma, head and neck, liver or kidney cancer. Sequencing was performed on CD4+ or CD8+ T cells sorted from blood, taken in a trial of the OX40 agonist ivuxolimab. Written as DNA, the CDR3 is TGTGCCAGCAGCTTGCTCCAGGAGAACACTGAAGCTTTCTTT. Its translation: CASSLLQENTEAFF. Looking up the rest from reference TRBV5-4 and TRBJ1-1 gives the full variable domain: ETGVTQSPTHLIKTRGQQVTLRCSSQSGHNTVSWYQQALGQGPQFIFQYYREEENGRGNFPPRFSGLQFPNYSSELNVNALELDDSALYLCASSLLQENTEAFFGQGTRLTVV.